These 13 T cell receptor beta chains were all obtained from the same sample, sequenced in a study of Graves' ophthalmopathy and Graves' hyperthyroidism. CDR3 regions of TCR beta were amplified from RNA transcripts. HTBI primers were used in a first-round RT-PCR, which preceded a second-round multiplex PCR. TCRdb itself ran the multiplex PCR reads through MiXCR, one entry per CDR3 protein. Here the sample spans approximately 480,000 distinct CDR3 sequences, over 13% being singletons. Sequenced sample: blood. These TCRs come from a woman in her thirties with Graves' ophthalmopathy.

In this sample, this clonotype turned up many times. The chain links TRBV28 to TRBJ1-1; TRBD1 might be the D (6 bases). Trimming took off 5 bases at V and 0 bases at J, with 13 bases between the two ends. The germline V gene encodes CDR1 MDHEN and CDR2 SYDVKM. The CDR3 runs 15 residues. CDR3 nucleotide sequence: TGTGCCAGCAGTGGGTCAGGGGCTATGAACACTGAAGCTTTCTTT. Its translation is CASSGSGAMNTEAFF. Combining the CDR3 with reference TRBV28 and TRBJ1-1 gives the whole variable domain DVKVTQSSRYLVKRTGEKVFLECVQDMDHENMFWYRQDPGLGLRLIYFSYDVKMKEKGDIPEGYSVSREKKERFSLILESASTNQTSMYLCASSGSGAMNTEAFFGQGTRLTVV.

There are a few counts of this clonotype. This chain connects TRBV4-2 to TRBJ1-5, with TRBD1 identical over 11 bases. After removal of 3 bases from V and 4 bases from J, the junction contained 5 bases not matched to a gene. CDR1 and CDR2 from the germline V gene are LGHNA and YNFKEQ. The CDR3 sequence is 16 residues long. CDR3 coding DNA: TGTGCCAGCAGCCAGGGGACAGGGGGGCGAAATCAGCCCCAGCATTTT. It translates to CASSQGTGGRNQPQHF.

This clonotype has a count of ten or more. The chain joins TRBV30 to TRBJ2-7, with TRBD1 as a possible D gene (6 bases). The CDR3 sequence is 16 residues long. Germline V lookup: CDR1 GTSNPN, CDR2 SVGIG (reference sequence). Trimming took off 2 bases at V and 5 bases at J, with 22 bases between the two ends. The CDR3: CAWSMGTQGRLDEQYF. Here the CDR3 DNA reads TGTGCCTGGAGTATGGGGACACAAGGACGGCTGGACGAGCAGTACTTC.

This rearrangement joins TRBV20-1 to TRBJ2-7; tentatively, D is TRBD1 or TRBD2 (5 bases each). There are 14 residues in the CDR3. The V gene lost 3 bases and the J gene lost 4 bases, with 16 bases spanning the gap. Germline V gene data show CDR1 as DFQATT and CDR2 as SNEGSKA (reference sequence). The CDR3 sequence: CSASGDPEVYEQYF. CDR3 DNA: TGCAGTGCTAGTGGGGACCCCGAAGTATACGAGCAGTACTTC.

This clonotype was seen at least ten times. J is TRBJ2-7 and V is TRBV20-1; TRBD1 matches 10 bases. This CDR3 has 15 residues. Germline V lookup: CDR1 DFQATT, CDR2 SNEGSKA (reference sequence). V shed 5 bases and J 5 bases; nucleotides not matched to a gene: 12. CDR3 bases: TGCAGTGCTCCGACCCCGACAGGGGGCAAAAACGAGCAGTACTTC. It translates to CSAPTPTGGKNEQYF.

This clonotype occurred many times. The rearrangement uses TRBV5-1 and TRBJ1-1; D is unclear. CDR3 size: 13 residues. With 0 bases removed from V and 7 bases from J, the gap between germline ends came to 10 bases. Germline lookup yields CDR1 SGHRS and CDR2 YFSETQ. The chain's CDR3 is CASSLAGRSEAFF. The CDR3 DNA reads TGCGCCAGCAGCTTGGCCGGACGGAGTGAAGCTTTCTTT. Using reference TRBV5-1 and TRBJ1-1 for the parts outside the CDR3, the full variable domain is KAGVTQTPRYLIKTRGQQVTLSCSPISGHRSVSWYQQTPGQGLQFLFEYFSETQRNKGNFPGRFSGRQFSNSRSEMNVSTLELGDSALYLCASSLAGRSEAFFGQGTRLTVV.

In its sample, this clonotype was seen many times. The V call is TRBV11-2, the J call TRBJ2-5, with D possibly matching TRBD1 (6 bases). V lost 1 base and J 5 bases, leaving 14 bases between the germline ends. This CDR3 comprises 15 residues. CDR1 and CDR2 from the germline V gene are SGHAT and FQNNGV. The CDR3 DNA follows: TGTGCCAGCAGCTTAGGAACAGGGCAGGGGGAGACCCAGTACTTC. It encodes CASSLGTGQGETQYF. Using reference TRBV11-2 and TRBJ2-5 for the parts outside the CDR3, the full variable domain is EAGVAQSPRYKIIEKRQSVAFWCNPISGHATLYWYQQILGQGPKLLIQFQNNGVVDDSQLPKDRFSAERLKGVDSTLKIQPAKLEDSAVYLCASSLGTGQGETQYFGPGTRLLVL.

The table lists this clonotype with many counts. The gene calls are TRBV12-3 or TRBV12-4 and TRBJ2-7, with 8 bases fitting TRBD1. The ends lost 5 bases at V and 3 bases at J; junction bases unmatched: 9. The CDR3 extends over 15 amino acids. CDR3 coding DNA: TGTGCCAGCAGTGGTAGACAGGGGACAAGCTACGAGCAGTACTTC. This encodes CASSGRQGTSYEQYF.

This clonotype showed up many times. V usage is TRBV10-3 and J usage is TRBJ1-1; 8 nucleotides line up with TRBD1. Germline loops: CDR1 ENHRY, CDR2 SYGVKD. Losses at the gene ends were 6 bases for V and 4 bases for J; bases not matched to a gene: 10. This CDR3 spans 15 amino acids. CDR3: CAIRTQGAASTEAFF. Here the CDR3 DNA reads TGTGCCATCAGGACCCAGGGGGCGGCGAGCACTGAAGCTTTCTTT.

This clonotype was seen repeatedly, ten times or more. V gene TRBV6-1 combines with J gene TRBJ1-2; TRBD1 is a possible D gene (6 bases). The CDR3 contains 17 residues. Trimming took 5 bases from V and 8 from J, leaving 27 bases between them. The germline gives CDR1 MNHNS, CDR2 SASEGT. The CDR3 loop is CASSPSTPDRRGDGYTF. The CDR3 DNA reads TGTGCCAGCAGTCCCTCTACCCCCGACAGGCGCGGGGACGGCTACACCTTC.

This clonotype was counted many times. V is TRBV7-9 and J is TRBJ2-5, with 13 bases matching TRBD2. This CDR3 contains 16 residues. Per germline, CDR1 SEHNR and CDR2 FQNEAQ (reference sequence). The junction had 4 bases not matched to a gene; V was cut back by 0 bases and J by 6 bases. For the CDR3, the DNA is TGTGCCAGCAGCTTAGCAGCGGGACTAGCGGGAAAGACCCAGTACTTC. Protein product: CASSLAAGLAGKTQYF.

To note about this clonotype: This may come from a read error, since a much larger clone is one base off. The chain couples TRBV7-8 to TRBJ2-5; 7 bases are shared with TRBD2. Per the germline V gene, CDR1 is SGHVS and CDR2 is FQNEAQ. This CDR3 is built from 14 residues. V dropped 4 bases and J dropped 0; count of bases not matched to a gene: 2. The CDR3: CASSSLADQETQYF. The DNA for the CDR3 is TGTGCCAGCAGCTCCCTAGCGGACCAAGAGACCCAGTACTTC.

The J gene is TRBJ2-2, the V gene TRBV6-2 or TRBV6-3; TRBD2 matches at 11 bases. This CDR3 region has 17 residues. From germline, CDR1 is MNHEY and CDR2 SVGEGT. V dropped 4 bases and J dropped 1; count of bases not matched to a gene: 5. This CDR3 is CASSWTSGYQNTGELFF. The CDR3 DNA reads as TGTGCCAGCAGTTGGACTAGCGGGTACCAGAACACCGGGGAGCTGTTTTTT.